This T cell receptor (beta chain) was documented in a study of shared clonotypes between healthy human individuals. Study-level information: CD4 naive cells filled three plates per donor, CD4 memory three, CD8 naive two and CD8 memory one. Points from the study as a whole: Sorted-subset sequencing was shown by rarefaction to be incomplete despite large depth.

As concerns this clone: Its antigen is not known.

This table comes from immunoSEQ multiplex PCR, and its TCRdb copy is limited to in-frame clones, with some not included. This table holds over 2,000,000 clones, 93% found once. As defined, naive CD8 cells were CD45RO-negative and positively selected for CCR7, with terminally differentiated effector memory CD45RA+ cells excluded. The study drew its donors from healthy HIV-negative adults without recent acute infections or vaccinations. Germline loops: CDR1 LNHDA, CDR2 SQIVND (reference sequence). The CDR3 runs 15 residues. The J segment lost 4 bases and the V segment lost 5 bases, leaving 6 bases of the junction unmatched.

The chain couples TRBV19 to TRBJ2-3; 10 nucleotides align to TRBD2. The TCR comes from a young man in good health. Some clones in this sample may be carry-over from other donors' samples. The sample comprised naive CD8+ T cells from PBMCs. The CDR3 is CASSYSGRAPDTQYF. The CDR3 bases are TGTGCCAGTAGTTACAGCGGGAGGGCCCCAGATACGCAGTATTTT. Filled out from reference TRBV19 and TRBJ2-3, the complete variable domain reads DGGITQSPKYLFRKEGQNVTLSCEQNLNHDAMYWYRQDPGQGLRLIYYSQIVNDFQKGDIAEGYSVSREKKESFPLTVTSAQKNPTAFYLCASSYSGRAPDTQYFGPGTRLTVL.